This T cell receptor beta chain was sequenced in a study of blood T cell repertoires in COVID-19. As for the study in general: Some COVID-19 samples were acute and others convalescent; all came from the United States, Italy and Spain. T cells, B-cell-depleted T cells, or PBMCs provided the cDNA or gDNA that served as material.

V was shortened by 5 bases and J by 9 bases, with 11 bases between the two germline ends. The CDR3 is made up of 13 amino acids. Per the study methods: Reference gene primer amplification gave estimated nucleated cell counts. The data were produced by immunoSEQ multiplex PCR, yet TCRdb's version contains in-frame clones alone and is incomplete. The DNA was the basis for D and trimming; V, J and clone size are from that table. Of about 130,000 clones listed, less than 90% are singletons. V gene TRBV12-3 or TRBV12-4 combines with J gene TRBJ1-6; possibly TRBD1 for D (5 bases). Sequencing was carried out using peripheral blood. The clonotype comes from a woman of 80 years or more with acute or convalescent COVID-19. The DNA for the CDR3 is TGTGCCAGCAGTATCAACAGGATTTCACCCCTCCACTTT. This translates into CASSINRISPLHF.